These 21 T cell receptor beta chains share one sample of origin, sequenced in a study of spatial heterogeneity in lung cancer. TCRdb ran MiXCR on the 5' RACE reads and lists one entry per CDR3 protein. There are 4,000 or so distinct CDR3 sequences in the sample; roughly 23% occur only once, and 23% lies in the top ten. Regarding time point: sample taken at primary tumor resection. Whole RNA from tumor, nontumor lung or frozen PBMC was sequenced unsorted. Sequenced here: normal lung tissue next to the tumor, sampled at surgery. The receptors were sampled from a female donor with early-stage non-small cell lung cancer.

By sample fraction, this clonotype is large (0.1 to 1%). This beta chain appears as a stray read in a library generated for alpha chains; its size is not informative. CDR3: CASSTWTGGLSYEQYF. The CDR3 DNA reads as TGTGCCAGCAGTACCTGGACAGGGGGTCTTTCCTACGAGCAGTACTTC. The chain recombines TRBV27 with TRBJ2-7, with TRBD1 matching 10 bases. After removal of 5 bases from V and 1 base from J, the junction contained 8 bases not matched to a gene. Germline CDR1 is MNHEY and CDR2 is SMNVEV (reference sequence). The CDR3 runs 16 residues.

This clonotype was picked up a small number of times. The library was designed around alpha chains, so this beta chain is a stray read whose abundance carries little weight. This rearrangement joins TRBV27 to TRBJ2-4, with D perhaps given as TRBD1 or TRBD2 (5 bases each). The CDR3 loop spans 21 amino acids. Trimming stripped 2 bases from V and 1 base from J, with 27 bases between. Germline V gene sequence: CDR1 MNHEY, CDR2 SMNVEV (reference sequence). The CDR3 here is CASSLAAGLSAARGAKNIQYF. The CDR3 DNA sequence: TGTGCCAGCAGTTTAGCGGCAGGGCTTTCGGCGGCCCGAGGGGCCAAAAACATTCAGTACTTC.

Concerning this clonotype: This beta chain is an unintended read in a library built for alpha chains; its size means little. V usage is TRBV20-1 and J usage is TRBJ2-1; no definite D call. Per germline, CDR1 DFQATT and CDR2 SNEGSKA (reference sequence). There are 14 residues in the CDR3. Trimming shortened V by 2 bases and J by 10 bases, and 18 bases separated the two germline ends. CDR3 nucleotides: TGCAGTGCTAGAACGACATACCTTTCAGAGGAGCAGTTCTTC. This translates into CSARTTYLSEEQFF.

This clonotype is classed as medium-sized. This beta chain is a stray sequence in a library constructed for alpha chains; its clone size is not meaningful. The rearrangement joins TRBV20-1 to TRBJ1-2; D possibly corresponds to TRBD1 (5 bases). V lost 6 bases, J lost 8 bases, and 16 bases lay in between. This CDR3 comprises 12 residues. The germline gives CDR1 DFQATT, CDR2 SNEGSKA (reference sequence). DNA of the CDR3: TGCAGTGCCCCAGGGAGTGGTGGCGGCTACACCTTC. This gives the protein CSAPGSGGGYTF.

Remarks on this clonotype: This beta chain lies outside the target of a library built for alpha chains; its clone size means little. This chain uses TRBV19 with TRBJ2-3, with D perhaps TRBD2 (6 bases). Germline V lookup: CDR1 LNHDA, CDR2 SQIVND (reference sequence). Trimming took 3 bases from V and 5 from J, leaving 12 bases between them. This CDR3 contains 14 residues. CDR3 sequence: CASSIERGGDTQYF. The CDR3 nucleotides are TGTGCCAGTAGTATCGAAAGGGGAGGAGATACGCAGTATTTT.

This clonotype was observed a single time. With the library built for alpha chains, this beta chain is off target and its frequency is not meaningful. The V gene is TRBV5-1, the J gene TRBJ2-7; D may be TRBD1 (6 bases). There are 14 residues in the CDR3. Germline V gives CDR1 SGHRS, CDR2 YFSETQ. Trimming took off 0 bases at V and 3 bases at J, with 10 bases between the two ends. In nucleotides, the CDR3 is TGCGCCAGCAGCTTGGTAGGACAGAACTACGAGCAGTACTTC. It encodes CASSLVGQNYEQYF.

Turning to this clonotype: With the library built for alpha chains, this beta chain is off target and its frequency is not meaningful. V and J are TRBV18 and TRBJ2-7, with TRBD1 as a possible D gene (5 bases). This CDR3 is 13 amino acids long. Trimming cost V 2 bases and J 5 bases, with 10 bases left between them. From germline, CDR1 is KGHSH and CDR2 LQKENI. CDR3 nucleotide sequence: TGTGCCAGCTCACCAAGCAGGGAAGACGAGCAGTACTTC. Amino acids: CASSPSREDEQYF.

Concerning this clonotype itself: The library was prepared for alpha chains; this beta chain is a stray read, so its frequency means little. The rearrangement links TRBV6-1 to TRBJ2-7, with D possibly being TRBD1 or TRBD2 (6 bases each). V lost 8 bases, J lost 3 bases, and 20 bases lay in between. Germline CDR1 MNHNS, CDR2 SASEGT. The CDR3 consists of 15 residues. CDR3 protein: CASGITGGTFYEQYF. The CDR3 DNA reads TGTGCCAGCGGCATAACTGGGGGGACATTCTACGAGCAGTACTTC.

This clonotype was seen a few times. This beta chain is a stray read from a library made for alpha chains; its abundance is not meaningful. The chain uses TRBV10-1 and TRBJ1-1; no clear D gene. The length of the CDR3 is 14 residues. Trimming cost V 6 bases and J 1 base, with 12 bases left between them. Germline V lookup: CDR1 WNHNN, CDR2 SYGVQD (reference sequence). The CDR3 region is CASSETTQNTEAFF. For the CDR3, the DNA is TGCGCCAGCAGCGAGACAACACAGAACACTGAAGCTTTCTTT.

This clonotype is medium-sized (0.01 to 0.1%) within its sample. This beta chain is an unintended read in a library built for alpha chains; its size means little. The chain carries TRBV20-1 and TRBJ1-2; D is unresolved. Germline assignment: CDR1 DFQATT and CDR2 SNEGSKA (reference sequence). Trimming shortened V by 1 base and J by 13 bases, and 13 bases separated the two germline ends. This CDR3 region has 11 residues. CDR3 sequence (DNA): TGCAGTGCTAGAGCGAAGACCCTGCCCACCTTC. This gives the protein CSARAKTLPTF.

This clonotype counts as medium-sized. As an off-target read in a library built for alpha chains, this beta chain has a frequency of little significance. This chain joins TRBV19 and TRBJ1-5; possible D gene TRBD1, 6 bases. V was pared by 10 bases and J by 4 bases, with 17 bases between. Germline loops: CDR1 LNHDA, CDR2 SQIVND (reference sequence). The CDR3 runs to 14 residues. The CDR3 loop is CATMTGQINQPQHF. The DNA for the CDR3 is TGTGCCACAATGACAGGCCAGATAAATCAGCCCCAGCATTTT. Looking up the rest from reference TRBV19 and TRBJ1-5 gives the full variable domain: DGGITQSPKYLFRKEGQNVTLSCEQNLNHDAMYWYRQDPGQGLRLIYYSQIVNDFQKGDIAEGYSVSREKKESFPLTVTSAQKNPTAFYLCATMTGQINQPQHFGDGTRLSIL.

This clonotype is judged medium-sized (0.01 to 0.1%). This beta chain slipped into a library made for alpha chains as a stray read, so its size is not meaningful. The chain joins TRBV10-2 to TRBJ1-2, with unresolved D. CDR1 is WSHSY, CDR2 SAAADI, per germline. The ends were cut back, 0 bases at V and 8 bases at J, with 13 bases in the middle. This CDR3 is built from 14 residues. The DNA for the CDR3 is TGCGCCAGCAGTGAGTCCAAGGCAAAGGTGGGCTACACCTTC. Its translation is CASSESKAKVGYTF.

As to this clonotype: As an off-target read in a library built for alpha chains, this beta chain has a frequency of little significance. The chain uses TRBV28 and TRBJ2-1, with TRBD2 identical over 9 bases. V shed 2 bases and J 0 bases; nucleotides not matched to a gene: 20. This CDR3 has 22 residues. Per the germline V gene, CDR1 is MDHEN and CDR2 is SYDVKM. The CDR3 loop is CASSLPPRLADSSYSSYNEQFF. CDR3 coding DNA: TGTGCCAGCAGTTTACCACCAAGACTAGCGGATAGCTCCTACAGCTCCTACAATGAGCAGTTCTTC.

As for this clonotype: This beta chain is a stray read from a library made for alpha chains; its abundance is not meaningful. The gene calls are TRBV6-5 and TRBJ2-7; 8 nucleotides match TRBD1. The CDR3 sequence is 16 residues long. V shed 6 bases, J shed 5 bases, and the junction held 15 bases outside the gene matches. Germline loops: CDR1 MNHEY, CDR2 SVGAGI. The CDR3: CASRPIPRTGLHEQYF. CDR3 DNA: TGTGCCAGCAGACCCATCCCCCGGACAGGGTTGCACGAGCAGTACTTC.

This clonotype qualifies as medium-sized. This beta chain is an unintended read in a library built for alpha chains; its size means little. The chain is built from TRBV7-3 and TRBJ2-2; D ambiguous. Germline values: CDR1 SGHTA, CDR2 FQGTGA. The V end was cut by 1 base, the J end by 7 bases, with 10 bases between. The CDR3 length is 14 residues. The CDR3 sequence: CASSLMGDGGELFF. In nucleotides, the CDR3 is TGTGCCAGCAGCTTAATGGGCGACGGCGGGGAGCTGTTTTTT.

The sample holds one count of this clonotype. Because this beta chain is a stray read in a library intended to capture alpha chains, its abundance should not be given much weight. The chain joins TRBV2 to TRBJ1-5; possibly TRBD1 for D (5 bases). The V end was cut by 6 bases, the J end by 10 bases, with 19 bases between. CDR3 length: 14 residues. The germline CDR1 and CDR2 sequences are SNHLY and FYNNEI. The DNA for the CDR3 is TGTGCCAGCAGCCCAGGGAGTCCTCGAGTCCCCCAGCATTTT. Protein product: CASSPGSPRVPQHF.

This clonotype was observed many times. This beta chain appears as a stray read in a library generated for alpha chains; its size is not informative. The J gene is TRBJ2-2, the V gene TRBV11-2; the match to TRBD2 covers 8 bases. From germline, CDR1 is SGHAT and CDR2 FQNNGV. V gave up 5 bases and J gave up 0 bases; unmatched junction bases: 11. CDR3 length: 18 amino acids. CDR3 sequence reads: CASSPGLATGSNTGELFF. DNA for the CDR3: TGTGCCAGCAGCCCCGGACTAGCTACGGGGTCGAACACCGGGGAGCTGTTTTTT.

This clonotype was observed at least ten times. This beta chain is an unintended read in a library built for alpha chains; its size means little. The chain carries TRBV7-6 and TRBJ1-1; D unclear. The CDR3 runs to 13 residues. In germline, CDR1 is SGHVS, CDR2 FNYEAQ. V lost 3 bases and J 1 base, leaving 6 bases between the germline ends. Here the CDR3 reads CASSLTENTEAFF. The CDR3 DNA reads as TGTGCCAGCAGCTTGACCGAGAACACTGAAGCTTTCTTT. Full variable domain (missing parts from reference TRBV7-6 and TRBJ1-1): GAGVSQSPRYKVTKRGQDVALRCDPISGHVSLYWYRQALGQGPEFLTYFNYEAQQDKSGLPNDRFSAERPEGSISTLTIQRTEQRDSAMYRCASSLTENTEAFFGQGTRLTVV.

In regard to this clonotype: This beta chain appears as a stray read in a library generated for alpha chains; its size is not informative. J is TRBJ2-6 and V is TRBV28; no clear D. CDR3 length equals 16 residues. The V end was cut by 6 bases, the J end by 3 bases, with 15 bases between. Germline CDR1 and CDR2: MDHEN and SYDVKM. The CDR3 region has the DNA TGTGCCAGCAGCCTGGACGGGCTGGGTGGGGCCAACGTCCTGACTTTC. Encoded protein: CASSLDGLGGANVLTF. The whole variable domain, remainder taken from reference TRBV28 and TRBJ2-6, is DVKVTQSSRYLVKRTGEKVFLECVQDMDHENMFWYRQDPGLGLRLIYFSYDVKMKEKGDIPEGYSVSREKKERFSLILESASTNQTSMYLCASSLDGLGGANVLTFGAGSRLTVL.

This clonotype is medium-sized. This beta chain lies outside the target of a library built for alpha chains; its clone size means little. The rearrangement joins TRBV6-6 to TRBJ2-5; D remains ambiguous. Trimming removed 2 bases from V and 0 bases from J, with 4 bases in between. CDR1 MNHNY and CDR2 SVGAGI come from the germline V gene (reference sequence). The CDR3 spans 13 residues. The CDR3 protein is CASSYGHQETQYF. CDR3 DNA sequence: TGTGCCAGCAGTTACGGACACCAAGAGACCCAGTACTTC.

A remark on this clonotype: Because this beta chain is a stray read in a library intended to capture alpha chains, its abundance should not be given much weight. The genes are TRBV30 and TRBJ1-1; D call uncertain. Germline CDR1 and CDR2: GTSNPN and SVGIG (reference sequence). This CDR3 comprises 13 residues. V lost 2 bases to trimming and J lost 1 base, with 8 bases between them. The CDR3 DNA sequence: TGTGCCTGGAGTCCTACACAGAACACTGAAGCTTTCTTT. This encodes CAWSPTQNTEAFF.